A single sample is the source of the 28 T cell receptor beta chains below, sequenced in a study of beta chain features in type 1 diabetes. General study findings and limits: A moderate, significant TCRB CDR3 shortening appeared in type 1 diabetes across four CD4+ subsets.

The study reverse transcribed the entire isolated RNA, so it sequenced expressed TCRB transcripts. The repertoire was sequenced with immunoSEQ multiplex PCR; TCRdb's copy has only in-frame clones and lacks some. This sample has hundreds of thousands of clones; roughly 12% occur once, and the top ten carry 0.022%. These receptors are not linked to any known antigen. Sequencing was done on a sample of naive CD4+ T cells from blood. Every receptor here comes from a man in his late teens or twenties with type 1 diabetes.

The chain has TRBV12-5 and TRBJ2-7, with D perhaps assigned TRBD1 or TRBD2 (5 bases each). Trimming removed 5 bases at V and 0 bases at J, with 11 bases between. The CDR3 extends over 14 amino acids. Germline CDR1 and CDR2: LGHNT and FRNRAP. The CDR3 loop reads CASGRGPLSYEQYF. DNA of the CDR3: TGTGCTAGTGGTCGGGGACCGCTCTCCTACGAGCAGTACTTC.

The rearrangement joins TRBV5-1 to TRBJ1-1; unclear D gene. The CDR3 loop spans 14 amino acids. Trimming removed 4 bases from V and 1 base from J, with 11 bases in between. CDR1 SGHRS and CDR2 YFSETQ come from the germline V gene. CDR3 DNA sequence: TGCGCCAGCAGCCCACGCGAGGGGAACACTGAAGCTTTCTTT. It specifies CASSPREGNTEAFF.

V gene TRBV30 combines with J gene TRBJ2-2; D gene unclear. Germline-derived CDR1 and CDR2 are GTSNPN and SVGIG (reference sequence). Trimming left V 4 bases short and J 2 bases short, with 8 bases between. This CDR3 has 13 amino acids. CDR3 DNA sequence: TGTGCCTGGACGCAGCTCAACACCGGGGAGCTGTTTTTT. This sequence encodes CAWTQLNTGELFF.

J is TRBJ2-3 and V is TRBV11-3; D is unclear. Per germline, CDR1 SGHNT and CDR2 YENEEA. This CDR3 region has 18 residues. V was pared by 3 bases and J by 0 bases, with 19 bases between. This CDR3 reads CASSFVRHPETSTDTQYF. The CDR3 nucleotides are TGTGCCAGCAGCTTTGTCCGACACCCCGAAACTAGCACAGATACGCAGTATTTT.

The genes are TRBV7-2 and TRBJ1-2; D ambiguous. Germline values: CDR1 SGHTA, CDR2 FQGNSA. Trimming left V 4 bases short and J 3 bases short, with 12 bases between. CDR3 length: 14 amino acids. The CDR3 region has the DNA TGTGCCAGCAGCTCCGCGCGGCAGGACTATGGCTACACCTTC. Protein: CASSSARQDYGYTF.

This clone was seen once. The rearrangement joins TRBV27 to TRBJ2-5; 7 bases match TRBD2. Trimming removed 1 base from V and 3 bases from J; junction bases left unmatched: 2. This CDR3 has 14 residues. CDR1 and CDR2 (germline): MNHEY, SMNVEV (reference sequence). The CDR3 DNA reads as TGTGCCAGCAGTTTATACGCGGGGGAAGAGACCCAGTACTTC. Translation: CASSLYAGEETQYF.

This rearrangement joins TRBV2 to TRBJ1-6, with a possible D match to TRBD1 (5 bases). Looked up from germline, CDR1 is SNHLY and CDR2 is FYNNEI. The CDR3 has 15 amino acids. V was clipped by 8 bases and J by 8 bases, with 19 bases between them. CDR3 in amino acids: CASGGGSWRDSPLHF. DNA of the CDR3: TGTGCCAGCGGGGGAGGGTCGTGGAGGGATTCACCCCTCCACTTT.

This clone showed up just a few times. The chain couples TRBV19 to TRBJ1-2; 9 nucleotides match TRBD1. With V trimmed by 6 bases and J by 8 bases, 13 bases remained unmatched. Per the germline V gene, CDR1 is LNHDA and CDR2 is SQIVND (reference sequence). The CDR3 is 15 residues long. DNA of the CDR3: TGTGCCAGTAGACAGGGGGCGATCAACCAACCGGGCTACACCTTC. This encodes CASRQGAINQPGYTF.

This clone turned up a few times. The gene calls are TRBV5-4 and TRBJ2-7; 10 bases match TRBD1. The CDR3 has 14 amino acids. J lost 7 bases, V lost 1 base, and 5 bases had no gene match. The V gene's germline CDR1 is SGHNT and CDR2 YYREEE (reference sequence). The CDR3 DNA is TGTGCCAGCAGCTTGTATGACAGGGGGCCGGAGCAGTACTTC. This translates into CASSLYDRGPEQYF.

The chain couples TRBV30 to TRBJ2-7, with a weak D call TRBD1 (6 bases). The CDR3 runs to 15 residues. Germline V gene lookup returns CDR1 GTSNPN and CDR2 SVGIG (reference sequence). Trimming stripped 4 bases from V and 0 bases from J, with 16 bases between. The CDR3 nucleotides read TGTGCCTGGATGGGTGATGACAGGAGCTCCTACGAGCAGTACTTC. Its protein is CAWMGDDRSSYEQYF.

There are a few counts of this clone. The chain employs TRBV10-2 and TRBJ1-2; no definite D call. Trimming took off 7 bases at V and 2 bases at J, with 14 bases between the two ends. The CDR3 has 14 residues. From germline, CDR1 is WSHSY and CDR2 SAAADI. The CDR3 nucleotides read TGCGCCAGCATGGGAGGGTACCCGAACTATGGCTACACCTTC. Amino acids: CASMGGYPNYGYTF.

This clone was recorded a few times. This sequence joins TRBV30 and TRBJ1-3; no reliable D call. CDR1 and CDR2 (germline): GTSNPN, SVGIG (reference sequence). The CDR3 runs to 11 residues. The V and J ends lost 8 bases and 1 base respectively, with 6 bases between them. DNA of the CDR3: TGTGCCCTTGAGTCTGGAAACACCATATATTTT. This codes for CALESGNTIYF.

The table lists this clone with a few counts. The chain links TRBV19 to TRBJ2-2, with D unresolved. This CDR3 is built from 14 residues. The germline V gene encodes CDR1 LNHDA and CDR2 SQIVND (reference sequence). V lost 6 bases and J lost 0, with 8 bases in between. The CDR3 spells CASRPPTNTGELFF. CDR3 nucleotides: TGTGCCAGTAGGCCACCTACGAACACCGGGGAGCTGTTTTTT.

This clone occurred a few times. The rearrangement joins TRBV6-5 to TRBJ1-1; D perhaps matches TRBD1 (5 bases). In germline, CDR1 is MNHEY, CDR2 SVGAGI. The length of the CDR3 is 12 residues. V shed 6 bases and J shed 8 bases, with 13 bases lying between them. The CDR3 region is CASRVGQLEAFF. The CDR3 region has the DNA TGTGCCAGCAGGGTAGGACAACTGGAAGCTTTCTTT.

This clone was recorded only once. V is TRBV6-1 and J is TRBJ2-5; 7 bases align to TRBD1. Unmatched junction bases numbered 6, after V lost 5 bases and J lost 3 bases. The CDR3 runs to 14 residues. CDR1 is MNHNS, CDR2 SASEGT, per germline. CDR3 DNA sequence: TGTGCCAGCAGTCCAAGACAGGGAAAAGAGACCCAGTACTTC. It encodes CASSPRQGKETQYF.

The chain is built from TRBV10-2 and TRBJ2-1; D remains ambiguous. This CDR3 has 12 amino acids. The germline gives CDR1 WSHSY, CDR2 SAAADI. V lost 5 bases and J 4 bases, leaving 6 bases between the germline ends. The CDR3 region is CASSLRYNEQFF. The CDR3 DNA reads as TGCGCCAGCAGTCTAAGGTACAATGAGCAGTTCTTC.

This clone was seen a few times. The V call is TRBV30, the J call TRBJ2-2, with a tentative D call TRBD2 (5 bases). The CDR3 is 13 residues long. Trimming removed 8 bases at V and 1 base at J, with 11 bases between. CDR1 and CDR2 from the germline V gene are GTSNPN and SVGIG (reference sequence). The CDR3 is CARAAGNTGELFF. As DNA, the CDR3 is TGTGCCAGGGCGGCGGGGAACACCGGGGAGCTGTTTTTT.

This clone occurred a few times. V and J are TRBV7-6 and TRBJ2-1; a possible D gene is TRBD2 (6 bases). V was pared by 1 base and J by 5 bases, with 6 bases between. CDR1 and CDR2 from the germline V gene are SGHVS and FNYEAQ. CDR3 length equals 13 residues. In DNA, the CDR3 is TGTGCCAGCAGCTTAGGGAGGGACAATGAGCAGTTCTTC. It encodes CASSLGRDNEQFF.

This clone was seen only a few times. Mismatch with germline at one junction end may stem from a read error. DNA of the CDR3: TGTGCCAGCAGTGACGCCGGATTC. Translating gives CASSDAGF. The chain recombines TRBV6-4 with TRBJ2-2; no definite D call. This CDR3 comprises 8 residues. Germline loops: CDR1 MRHNA, CDR2 SNTAGT.

The CDR3 sequence is CASSQVPGQGGNEQFF. The CDR3 DNA sequence: TGCGCCAGCAGCCAAGTCCCGGGACAGGGGGGTAATGAGCAGTTCTTC. The rearrangement links TRBV4-1 to TRBJ2-1, with TRBD1 matching 11 bases. The CDR3 is 16 residues long. With V trimmed by 1 base and J by 7 bases, 6 bases remained unmatched. From germline, CDR1 is MGHRA and CDR2 YSYEKL.

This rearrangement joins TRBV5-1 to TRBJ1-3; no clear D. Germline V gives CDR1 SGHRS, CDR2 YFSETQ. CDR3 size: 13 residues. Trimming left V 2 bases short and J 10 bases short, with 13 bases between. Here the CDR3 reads CASSLRTDGTIYF. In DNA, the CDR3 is TGCGCCAGCAGCTTACGGACGGACGGTACCATATATTTT.

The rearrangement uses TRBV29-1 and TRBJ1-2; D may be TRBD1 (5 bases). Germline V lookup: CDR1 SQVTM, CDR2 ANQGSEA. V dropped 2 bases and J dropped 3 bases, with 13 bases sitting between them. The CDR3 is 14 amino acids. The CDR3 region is CSVERPGQDYGYTF. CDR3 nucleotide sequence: TGCAGCGTTGAAAGGCCAGGGCAGGACTATGGCTACACCTTC.

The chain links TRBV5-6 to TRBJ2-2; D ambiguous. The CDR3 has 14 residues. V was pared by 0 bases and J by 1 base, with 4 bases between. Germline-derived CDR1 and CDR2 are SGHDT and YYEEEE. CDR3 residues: CASSLVGNTGELFF. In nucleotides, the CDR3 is TGTGCCAGCAGCTTGGTGGGGAACACCGGGGAGCTGTTTTTT.

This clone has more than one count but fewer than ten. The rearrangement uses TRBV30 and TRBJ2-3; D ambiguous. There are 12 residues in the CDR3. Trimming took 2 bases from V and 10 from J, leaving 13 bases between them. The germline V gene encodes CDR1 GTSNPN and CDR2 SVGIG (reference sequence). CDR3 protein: CAWSTVAVAQYF. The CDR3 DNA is TGTGCCTGGAGTACGGTCGCAGTAGCGCAGTATTTT.

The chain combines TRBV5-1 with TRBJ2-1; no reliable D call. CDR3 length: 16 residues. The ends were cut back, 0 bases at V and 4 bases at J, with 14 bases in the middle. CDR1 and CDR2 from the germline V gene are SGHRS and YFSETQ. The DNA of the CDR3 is TGCGCCAGCAGCTTGGCCGTCTCAACACCGTACAATGAGCAGTTCTTC. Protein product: CASSLAVSTPYNEQFF.

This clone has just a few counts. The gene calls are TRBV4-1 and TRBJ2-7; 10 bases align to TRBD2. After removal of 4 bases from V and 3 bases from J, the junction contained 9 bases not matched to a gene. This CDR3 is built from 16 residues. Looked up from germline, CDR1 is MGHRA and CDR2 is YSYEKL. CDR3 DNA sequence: TGCGCCAGCAGCCTCGCCCCGGGACTAGCGATCTACGAGCAGTACTTC. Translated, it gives CASSLAPGLAIYEQYF.

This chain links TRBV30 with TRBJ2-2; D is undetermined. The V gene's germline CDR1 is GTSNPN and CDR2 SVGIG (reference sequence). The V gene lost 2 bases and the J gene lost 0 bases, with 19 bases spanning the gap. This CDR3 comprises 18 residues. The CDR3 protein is CAWSLRRGLAPNTGELFF. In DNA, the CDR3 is TGTGCCTGGAGTCTACGACGCGGCTTGGCCCCGAACACCGGGGAGCTGTTTTTT.

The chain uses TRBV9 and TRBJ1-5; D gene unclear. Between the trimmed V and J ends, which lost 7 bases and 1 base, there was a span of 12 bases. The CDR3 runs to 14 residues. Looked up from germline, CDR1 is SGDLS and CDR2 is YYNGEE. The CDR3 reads CASAWTDSNQPQHF. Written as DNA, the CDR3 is TGTGCCAGCGCATGGACCGACAGCAATCAGCCCCAGCATTTT. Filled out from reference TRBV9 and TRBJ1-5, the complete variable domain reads DSGVTQTPKHLITATGQRVTLRCSPRSGDLSVYWYQQSLDQGLQFLIQYYNGEERAKGNILERFSAQQFPDLHSELNLSSLELGDSALYFCASAWTDSNQPQHFGDGTRLSIL.